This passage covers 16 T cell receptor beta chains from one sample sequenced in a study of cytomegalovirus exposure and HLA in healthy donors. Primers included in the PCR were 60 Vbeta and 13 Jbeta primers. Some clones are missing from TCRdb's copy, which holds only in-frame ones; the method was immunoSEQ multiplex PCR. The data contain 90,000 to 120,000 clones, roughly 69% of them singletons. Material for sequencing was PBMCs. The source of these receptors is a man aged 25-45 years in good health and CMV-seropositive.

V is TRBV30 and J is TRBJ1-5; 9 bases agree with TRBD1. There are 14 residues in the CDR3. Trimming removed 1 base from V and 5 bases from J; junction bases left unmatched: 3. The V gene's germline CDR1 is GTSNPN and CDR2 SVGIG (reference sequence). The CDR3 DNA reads TGTGCCTGGAGTGCAGGACAGGGGCATCAGCCCCAGCATTTT. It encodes CAWSAGQGHQPQHF.

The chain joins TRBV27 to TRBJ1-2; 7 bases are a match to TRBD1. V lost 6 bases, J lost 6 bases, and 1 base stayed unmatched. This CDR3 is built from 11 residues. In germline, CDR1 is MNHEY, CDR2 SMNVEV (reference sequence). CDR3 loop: CASRTGNGYTF. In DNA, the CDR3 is TGTGCCAGCAGGACAGGGAATGGCTACACCTTC.

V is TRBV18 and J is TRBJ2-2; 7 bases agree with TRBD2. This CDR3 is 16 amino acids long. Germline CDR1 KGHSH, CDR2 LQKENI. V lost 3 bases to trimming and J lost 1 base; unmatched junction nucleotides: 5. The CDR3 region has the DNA TGTGCCAGCTCACCGGTGGAGCGGGGGAACACCGGGGAGCTGTTTTTT. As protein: CASSPVERGNTGELFF.

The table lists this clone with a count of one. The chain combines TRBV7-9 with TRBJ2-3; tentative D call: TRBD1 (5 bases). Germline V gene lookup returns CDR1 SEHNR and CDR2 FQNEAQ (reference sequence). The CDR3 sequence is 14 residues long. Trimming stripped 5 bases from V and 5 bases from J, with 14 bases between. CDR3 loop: CASSQNTGEDTQYF. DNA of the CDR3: TGTGCCAGCAGCCAAAACACAGGTGAAGATACGCAGTATTTT. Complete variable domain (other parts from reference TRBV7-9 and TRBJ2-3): DTGVSQNPRHKITKRGQNVTFRCDPISEHNRLYWYRQTLGQGPEFLTYFQNEAQLEKSRLLSDRFSAERPKGSFSTLEIQRTEQGDSAMYLCASSQNTGEDTQYFGPGTRLTVL.

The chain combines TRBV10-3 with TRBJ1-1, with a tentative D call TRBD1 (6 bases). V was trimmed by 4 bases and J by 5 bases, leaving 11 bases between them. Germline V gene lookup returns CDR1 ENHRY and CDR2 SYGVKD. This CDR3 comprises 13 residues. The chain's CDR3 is CAISGTGLTEAFF. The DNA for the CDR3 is TGTGCCATCAGTGGTACAGGGTTGACTGAAGCTTTCTTT.

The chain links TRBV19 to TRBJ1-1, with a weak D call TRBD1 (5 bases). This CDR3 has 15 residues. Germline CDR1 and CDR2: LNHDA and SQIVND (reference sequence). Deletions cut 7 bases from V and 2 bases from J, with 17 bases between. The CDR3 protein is CASMSRSGRNTEAFF. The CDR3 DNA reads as TGTGCCAGTATGAGTAGGTCAGGGCGCAACACTGAAGCTTTCTTT.

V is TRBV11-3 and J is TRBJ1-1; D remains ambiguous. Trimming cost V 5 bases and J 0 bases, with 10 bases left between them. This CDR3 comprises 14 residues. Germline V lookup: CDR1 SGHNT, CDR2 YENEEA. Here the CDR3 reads CASSLTGMNTEAFF. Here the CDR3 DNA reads TGTGCCAGCAGCCTGACGGGTATGAACACTGAAGCTTTCTTT.

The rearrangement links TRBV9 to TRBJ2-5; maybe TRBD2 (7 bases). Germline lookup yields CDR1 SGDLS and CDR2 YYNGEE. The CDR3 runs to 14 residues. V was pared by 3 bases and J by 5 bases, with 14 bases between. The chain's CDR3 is CASSGFGGGETQYF. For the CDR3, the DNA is TGTGCCAGCAGCGGTTTCGGCGGGGGCGAGACCCAGTACTTC.

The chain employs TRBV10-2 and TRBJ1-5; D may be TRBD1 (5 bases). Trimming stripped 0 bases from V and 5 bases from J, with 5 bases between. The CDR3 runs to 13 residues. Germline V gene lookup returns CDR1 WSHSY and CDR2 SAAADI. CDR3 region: CASSESGDQPQHF. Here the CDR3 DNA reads TGCGCCAGCAGTGAGTCAGGGGATCAGCCCCAGCATTTT.

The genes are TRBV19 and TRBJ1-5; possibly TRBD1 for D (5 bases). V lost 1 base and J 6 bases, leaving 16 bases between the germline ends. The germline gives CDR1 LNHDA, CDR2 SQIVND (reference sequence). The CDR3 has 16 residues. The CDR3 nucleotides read TGTGCCAGTAGTATAGGGGGCAGGCAGGTTGGTCAGCCCCAGCATTTT. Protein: CASSIGGRQVGQPQHF.

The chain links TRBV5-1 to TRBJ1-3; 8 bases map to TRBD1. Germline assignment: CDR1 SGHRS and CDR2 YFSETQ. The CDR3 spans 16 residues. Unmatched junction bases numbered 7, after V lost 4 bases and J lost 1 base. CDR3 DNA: TGCGCCAGCAGCCCAAGGACAGGGAGGTCTGGAAACACCATATATTTT. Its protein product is CASSPRTGRSGNTIYF.

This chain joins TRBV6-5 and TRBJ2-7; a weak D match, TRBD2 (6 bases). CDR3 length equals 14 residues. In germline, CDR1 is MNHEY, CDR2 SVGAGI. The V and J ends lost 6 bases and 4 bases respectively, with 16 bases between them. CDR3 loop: CASRSGVFIYEQYF. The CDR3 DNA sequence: TGTGCCAGCAGATCGGGGGTTTTTATATACGAGCAGTACTTC.

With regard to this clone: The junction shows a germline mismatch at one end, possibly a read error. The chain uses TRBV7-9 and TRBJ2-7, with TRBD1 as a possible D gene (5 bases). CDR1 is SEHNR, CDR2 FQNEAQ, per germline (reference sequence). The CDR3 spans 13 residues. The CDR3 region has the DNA TGTGCCAGCAGCTTTACACAGGATTACGGGCAGTACTTC. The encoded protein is CASSFTQDYGQYF.

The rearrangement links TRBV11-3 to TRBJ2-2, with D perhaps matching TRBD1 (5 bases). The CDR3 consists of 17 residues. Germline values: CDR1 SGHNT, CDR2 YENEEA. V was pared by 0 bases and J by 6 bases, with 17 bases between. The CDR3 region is CASSLDTRVESSGELFF. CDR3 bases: TGTGCCAGCAGCTTAGATACCAGGGTGGAATCCTCCGGGGAGCTGTTTTTT. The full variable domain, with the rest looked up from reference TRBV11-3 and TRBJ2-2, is EAGVVQSPRYKIIEKKQPVAFWCNPISGHNTLYWYLQNLGQGPELLIRYENEEAVDDSQLPKDRFSAERLKGVDSTLKIQPAELGDSAVYLCASSLDTRVESSGELFFGEGSRLTVL.

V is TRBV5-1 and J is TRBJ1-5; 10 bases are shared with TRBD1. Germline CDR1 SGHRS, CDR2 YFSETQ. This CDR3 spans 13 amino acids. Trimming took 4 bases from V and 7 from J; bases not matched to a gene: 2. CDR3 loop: CASSRDRGQPQHF. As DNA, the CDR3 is TGCGCCAGCAGCCGGGACAGGGGACAGCCCCAGCATTTT.

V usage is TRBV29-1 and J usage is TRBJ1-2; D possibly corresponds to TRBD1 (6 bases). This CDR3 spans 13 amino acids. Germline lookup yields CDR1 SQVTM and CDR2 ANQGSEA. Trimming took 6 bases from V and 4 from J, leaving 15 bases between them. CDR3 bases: TGCAGCGTGCGAGATCAGGGGACCTATGGCTACACCTTC. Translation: CSVRDQGTYGYTF.